One sample yielded the 18 T cell receptor beta chains listed below, sequenced in a study of CD8+ T cells in alopecia areata. RNA was extracted and reverse transcribed into cDNA as the sequencing template. TCRdb keeps only in-frame clones here, not all; method: immunoSEQ multiplex PCR. The sample has 200,000 to 250,000 clones, under 70% seen once. The source was CD4+ T cells sorted from blood, collected at week 0. The receptors here all came from a human donor with alopecia areata.

Details on this clone: Compared with germline, one end of the junction differs, possibly owing to a read error. The chain combines TRBV7-7 with TRBJ2-2, with a weak D call TRBD2 (6 bases). There are 13 residues in the CDR3. Germline V CDR1 and CDR2: SSHAT, FNYEAQ (reference sequence). The CDR3 reads CASSPGVAGELFF. DNA of the CDR3: TGTGCTAGCAGCCCGGGGGTGGCCGGGGAGCTGTTTTTT. The full variable domain, completed using reference TRBV7-7 and TRBJ2-2, is GAGVSQSPRYKVTKRGQDVTLRCDPISSHATLYWYQQALGQGPEFLTYFNYEAQPDKSGLPSDRFSAERPEGSISTLTIQRTEQRDSAMYRCASSPGVAGELFFGEGSRLTVL.

The rearrangement links TRBV29-1 to TRBJ2-1; D call uncertain. Germline assignment: CDR1 SQVTM and CDR2 ANQGSEA. The CDR3 totals 12 residues. Trimming left V 5 bases short and J 8 bases short, with 13 bases between. CDR3 nucleotide sequence: TGCAGCGTTCGCCCACGAACGGATGAGCAGTTCTTC. Encoded protein: CSVRPRTDEQFF.

The chain carries TRBV30 and TRBJ2-7, with TRBD1 matching 7 bases. V shed 0 bases, J shed 6 bases, and the junction held 11 bases outside the gene matches. Germline lookup yields CDR1 GTSNPN and CDR2 SVGIG (reference sequence). The CDR3 totals 15 residues. This CDR3 reads CAWSVAWQGVTEQYF. The CDR3 region has the DNA TGTGCCTGGAGTGTAGCGTGGCAGGGGGTGACCGAGCAGTACTTC.

The chain combines TRBV5-1 with TRBJ2-5, with 9 bases that match TRBD1. This CDR3 comprises 14 residues. The trim removed 4 bases at V and 6 bases at J, leaving 7 bases unmatched. Germline V gene sequence: CDR1 SGHRS, CDR2 YFSETQ. CDR3 region: CASSSRTGEKTQYF. In DNA form, the CDR3 reads TGCGCCAGCAGCAGCAGGACAGGGGAAAAGACCCAGTACTTC. Full variable domain (rest looked up from reference TRBV5-1 and TRBJ2-5): KAGVTQTPRYLIKTRGQQVTLSCSPISGHRSVSWYQQTPGQGLQFLFEYFSETQRNKGNFPGRFSGRQFSNSRSEMNVSTLELGDSALYLCASSSRTGEKTQYFGPGTRLLVL.

This chain links TRBV11-2 with TRBJ2-5; unclear D gene. V lost 3 bases to trimming and J lost 4 bases, with 6 bases between them. The CDR3 is 12 residues long. Germline values: CDR1 SGHAT, CDR2 FQNNGV. The CDR3 nucleotides read TGTGCCAGCAGCTTCGTGGGAGAGACCCAGTACTTC. Translated: CASSFVGETQYF.

There are a few counts of this clone. The V call is TRBV20-1, the J call TRBJ2-7; no clear D. The CDR3 is made up of 10 amino acids. V dropped 3 bases and J dropped 5 bases, with 5 bases sitting between them. Germline CDR1 DFQATT, CDR2 SNEGSKA (reference sequence). The CDR3 protein is CSASRHEQYF. The CDR3 DNA reads as TGCAGTGCTAGTAGGCACGAGCAGTACTTC.

The chain is built from TRBV25-1 and TRBJ2-3; D is perhaps TRBD1 or TRBD2 (6 bases each). Per germline, CDR1 MGHDK and CDR2 SYGVNS. V was trimmed by 1 base and J by 1 base, leaving 9 bases between them. The CDR3 consists of 15 residues. The CDR3 nucleotides read TGTGCCAGCAGTGAATCCGGGGGCCGCACAGATACGCAGTATTTT. Protein: CASSESGGRTDTQYF.

This clone was recorded a few times. The gene calls are TRBV20-1 and TRBJ2-5; D unresolved. The CDR3 has 11 residues. Trimming took 0 bases from V and 9 from J, leaving 8 bases between them. Germline CDR1 is DFQATT and CDR2 is SNEGSKA (reference sequence). The DNA of the CDR3 is TGCAGTGCTAGAGAGACGGCGGCCCAGTACTTC. Translating it yields CSARETAAQYF.

This clone was picked up a small number of times. The chain couples TRBV30 to TRBJ2-5; possible D gene TRBD2, 7 bases. The V and J ends lost 4 bases and 2 bases respectively, with 14 bases between them. This CDR3 is 14 amino acids long. CDR1 and CDR2 (germline): GTSNPN, SVGIG (reference sequence). CDR3 protein: CAWNRGGPQETQYF. CDR3 in DNA: TGTGCCTGGAATAGGGGGGGCCCTCAAGAGACCCAGTACTTC.

The chain recombines TRBV25-1 with TRBJ2-7; D uncertain. The germline CDR1 and CDR2 sequences are MGHDK and SYGVNS. The CDR3 has 12 amino acids. Deletions cut 6 bases from V and 5 bases from J, with 11 bases between. In nucleotides, the CDR3 is TGTGCCAGCAGAAGTCTTTCTAACGAGCAGTACTTC. This translates into CASRSLSNEQYF.

J is TRBJ2-5 and V is TRBV9, with 7 bases aligning to TRBD1. The CDR3 has 14 amino acids. The V segment lost 3 bases and the J segment 5 bases; nucleotides outside the gene matches: 7. Germline values: CDR1 SGDLS, CDR2 YYNGEE. DNA of the CDR3: TGTGCCAGCAGCGCGACAGGGAAAGGGGAGACCCAGTACTTC. It specifies CASSATGKGETQYF.

The genes are TRBV25-1 and TRBJ2-7, with a possible D match to TRBD2 (6 bases). The CDR3 is made up of 15 amino acids. The germline CDR1 and CDR2 sequences are MGHDK and SYGVNS. Trimming cost V 2 bases and J 0 bases, with 11 bases left between them. CDR3 region: CASSEQGLSSYEQYF. CDR3 DNA: TGTGCCAGCAGTGAACAGGGACTGAGCTCCTACGAGCAGTACTTC.

In this sample, this clone turned up once. The chain is built from TRBV19 and TRBJ1-5; D not certain. Germline-derived CDR1 and CDR2 are LNHDA and SQIVND (reference sequence). The V end was cut by 5 bases, the J end by 4 bases, with 6 bases between. The CDR3 runs 12 residues. The CDR3: CASSLLNQPQHF. The CDR3 bases are TGTGCCAGTAGTCTTCTTAATCAGCCCCAGCATTTT.

The chain joins TRBV4-1 to TRBJ1-2, with 7 bases fitting TRBD1. Per germline, CDR1 MGHRA and CDR2 YSYEKL. Unmatched junction bases numbered 4, after V lost 1 base and J lost 5 bases. The CDR3 loop spans 14 amino acids. The CDR3 nucleotides are TGCGCCAGCAGCCAAGGGGCAGGGGGTTATGGCTACACCTTC. This translates into CASSQGAGGYGYTF.

This clone was observed a handful of times. The chain joins TRBV13 to TRBJ2-7, with 7 bases matching TRBD1. V was pared by 0 bases and J by 2 bases, with 4 bases of the junction left unmatched. CDR3 length: 15 residues. In germline, CDR1 is PRHDT, CDR2 FYEKMQ (reference sequence). The CDR3 coding sequence is TGTGCCAGCAGCTTAGGGACAGGGAAAGCCTACGAGCAGTACTTC. This gives the protein CASSLGTGKAYEQYF.

A note on this clone: The junction does not match germline at one end; this may be a read error. This chain connects TRBV7-7 to TRBJ2-1; D is unresolved. The CDR3 has 14 amino acids. Germline V gene data show CDR1 as SSHAT and CDR2 as FNYEAQ (reference sequence). The CDR3 protein is CASSLALGYSEQFF. The CDR3 DNA follows: TGTGCTAGCAGCTTAGCTCTGGGATATAGTGAGCAGTTCTTC.

This sequence joins TRBV30 and TRBJ1-2; unclear D gene. Germline CDR1 and CDR2: GTSNPN and SVGIG (reference sequence). This CDR3 has 12 residues. With 1 base removed from V and 1 base from J, the gap between germline ends came to 4 bases. In nucleotides, the CDR3 is TGTGCCTGGAGTGATTATAACTATGGCTACACCTTC. This sequence encodes CAWSDYNYGYTF.

This clone is a singleton in its sample. The chain carries TRBV5-6 and TRBJ2-5; perhaps TRBD2 as D (6 bases). The CDR3 runs to 13 residues. The V end lost 1 base, the J end lost 5 bases, and 9 bases lay between the germline ends. CDR1 and CDR2 (germline): SGHDT, YYEEEE. The CDR3 loop reads CASSLWAGETQYF. CDR3 nucleotides: TGTGCCAGCAGCTTGTGGGCGGGGGAGACCCAGTACTTC. The full variable domain, rest sourced from reference TRBV5-6 and TRBJ2-5, is DAGVTQSPTHLIKTRGQQVTLRCSPKSGHDTVSWYQQALGQGPQFIFQYYEEEERQRGNFPDRFSGHQFPNYSSELNVNALLLGDSALYLCASSLWAGETQYFGPGTRLLVL.